Below, 30 T cell receptor beta chains from the same sample are listed, as sequenced in a study of OX40 agonist ivuxolimab in advanced cancers. Library creation used the immunoSEQ multiplex PCR assay. TCRdb obtained this table from immuneACCESS and retained in-frame rearrangements with V and J assigned. These tables miss some clones; where compared with another copy, unresolved V genes account for less than half of the shortfall, and the remainder is unexplained. This sample is represented by about 80,000 clones; 90% of them were singletons. Jointly, the top ten make up about 1.8% of the sample. The sequences come from CD4+ or CD8+ T cells sorted from blood, collected in a trial of the OX40 agonist ivuxolimab. Receptors originate from an adult with an advanced solid tumor such as melanoma, head and neck, liver or kidney cancer.

This rearrangement joins TRBV28 to TRBJ2-7; D might be TRBD1 or TRBD2, each matching 5 bases. The CDR3 has 14 residues. The ends were cut back, 3 bases at V and 9 bases at J, with 18 bases in the middle. Germline V gene lookup returns CDR1 MDHEN and CDR2 SYDVKM. The DNA for the CDR3 is TGTGCCAGCAGTTTGATGTGGGGGAGAGTCGCGCAGTACTTC. It codes for CASSLMWGRVAQYF. Using reference TRBV28 and TRBJ2-7 for the parts outside the CDR3, the full variable domain is DVKVTQSSRYLVKRTGEKVFLECVQDMDHENMFWYRQDPGLGLRLIYFSYDVKMKEKGDIPEGYSVSREKKERFSLILESASTNQTSMYLCASSLMWGRVAQYFGPGTRLTVT.

This clone was found a few times. J is TRBJ2-1 and V is TRBV7-9; no reliable D call. This CDR3 region has 11 residues. Trimming shortened V by 5 bases and J by 14 bases, and 13 bases separated the two germline ends. Germline V lookup: CDR1 SEHNR, CDR2 FQNEAQ (reference sequence). CDR3 in amino acids: CASSKGRAEFF. CDR3 bases: TGTGCCAGCAGCAAAGGACGTGCGGAGTTCTTC.

The chain links TRBV5-6 to TRBJ2-1, with 11 bases aligning to TRBD2. This CDR3 has 14 residues. The J segment lost 9 bases and the V segment lost 2 bases, leaving 4 bases of the junction unmatched. Germline CDR1 and CDR2: SGHDT and YYEEEE. CDR3 protein: CASSFSGRGGEQFF. CDR3 nucleotides: TGTGCCAGCAGCTTTAGCGGGAGGGGAGGTGAGCAGTTCTTC. Drawing the rest from reference TRBV5-6 and TRBJ2-1, the complete variable domain is DAGVTQSPTHLIKTRGQQVTLRCSPKSGHDTVSWYQQALGQGPQFIFQYYEEEERQRGNFPDRFSGHQFPNYSSELNVNALLLGDSALYLCASSFSGRGGEQFFGPGTRLTVL.

This chain uses TRBV30 with TRBJ1-6; 8 bases map to TRBD1. From germline, CDR1 is GTSNPN and CDR2 SVGIG (reference sequence). Germline trimming cut 7 bases from V and 7 bases from J; bases unmatched to any gene: 6. The CDR3 has 13 amino acids. The CDR3 nucleotides read TGTGCCTCCGGACAGGGTCCGAATTCACCCCTCCACTTT. Amino acid sequence: CASGQGPNSPLHF.

This clone appeared a few times. The chain employs TRBV28 and TRBJ2-7; D is perhaps TRBD2 (6 bases). Between the trimmed V and J ends, which lost 5 bases and 2 bases, there was a span of 22 bases. CDR3 length equals 17 residues. Germline loops: CDR1 MDHEN, CDR2 SYDVKM. The CDR3 loop is CASSRAPVGRRTYEQYF. The CDR3, as DNA: TGTGCCAGCAGTAGGGCCCCGGTGGGGAGGCGCACCTACGAGCAGTACTTC.

The chain employs TRBV7-2 and TRBJ2-7; D might be TRBD2 (6 bases). Between the trimmed V and J ends, which lost 1 base and 2 bases, there was a span of 12 bases. CDR1 and CDR2 from the germline V gene are SGHTA and FQGNSA. CDR3 length: 15 residues. In DNA, the CDR3 is TGTGCCAGCAGCTTAGAAGGGACTTTGCCCTACGAGCAGTACTTC. Protein sequence: CASSLEGTLPYEQYF. Full variable domain (outside the CDR3, taken from reference TRBV7-2 and TRBJ2-7): GAGVSQSPSNKVTEKGKDVELRCDPISGHTALYWYRQSLGQGLEFLIYFQGNSAPDKSGLPSDRFSAERTGGSVSTLTIQRTQQEDSAVYLCASSLEGTLPYEQYFGPGTRLTVT.

The genes are TRBV4-2 and TRBJ2-7; weak D call: TRBD1 (6 bases). The V gene's germline CDR1 is LGHNA and CDR2 YNFKEQ. The CDR3 contains 15 residues. The V and J ends lost 1 base and 2 bases respectively, with 12 bases between them. This chain's CDR3 is CASSQAGTQPYEQYF. In nucleotides, the CDR3 is TGTGCCAGCAGCCAAGCAGGGACACAACCCTACGAGCAGTACTTC.

This chain connects TRBV7-9 to TRBJ1-1; D gene ambiguous. The CDR3 is 14 amino acids. V was cut by 2 bases and J by 1 base, with 8 bases left in between. Per the germline V gene, CDR1 is SEHNR and CDR2 is FQNEAQ (reference sequence). CDR3 bases: TGTGCCAGCAGCTTATATTACGGGAACACTGAAGCTTTCTTT. Amino acids: CASSLYYGNTEAFF.

This chain connects TRBV7-3 to TRBJ2-5; 9 bases fit TRBD1. The CDR3 spans 15 residues. The germline V gene encodes CDR1 SGHTA and CDR2 FQGTGA. J was trimmed by 2 bases and V by 5 bases; bases with no gene match: 6. CDR3 amino acids: CASSVTGTGQETQYF. CDR3 bases: TGTGCCAGCAGCGTCACCGGGACAGGGCAAGAGACCCAGTACTTC.

The V and J genes are TRBV7-2 and TRBJ2-5, with 10 bases fitting TRBD1. The V gene end was trimmed by 5 bases and the J gene end by 2 bases; junction bases not matched to a gene: 17. Germline V gene sequence: CDR1 SGHTA, CDR2 FQGNSA. The CDR3 is 19 residues long. CDR3 bases: TGTGCCAGCAGCCGGAGGAGACCAACCGGGACAGGGGTTCAAGAGACCCAGTACTTC. Translating gives CASSRRRPTGTGVQETQYF.

The V and J genes are TRBV6-1 and TRBJ2-7; 8 nucleotides agree with TRBD1. The CDR3 sequence is 15 residues long. The V segment lost 5 bases and the J segment 0 bases; nucleotides outside the gene matches: 6. The germline V gene encodes CDR1 MNHNS and CDR2 SASEGT. The DNA for the CDR3 is TGTGCCAGCAGTTCTGGACAGGGTAGCTCCTACGAGCAGTACTTC. Amino acids: CASSSGQGSSYEQYF.

The rearrangement links TRBV12-1 to TRBJ2-1; the D call TRBD1 from the table was never checked on the DNA. TRBV12-1 is a pseudogene segment. This CDR3 is 15 amino acids long. CDR3 sequence: CASSSRQGTMDEQFF. The CDR3 nucleotides are TGTGCCAGCAGCTCCCGACAGGGAACTATGGATGAGCAGTTCTTC.

The V gene is TRBV4-1, the J gene TRBJ1-5, with a tentative D call TRBD1 (5 bases). CDR1 MGHRA and CDR2 YSYEKL come from the germline V gene. Trimming removed 2 bases at V and 0 bases at J, with 14 bases between. There are 17 residues in the CDR3. In nucleotides, the CDR3 is TGCGCCAGCAGCCAAACCGGGAGGGACCCTAGCAATCAGCCCCAGCATTTT. It encodes CASSQTGRDPSNQPQHF.

The count of this clone is one. The V and J genes are TRBV6-5 and TRBJ1-1; D is possibly TRBD1 (5 bases). The CDR3 is 16 residues long. Per the germline V gene, CDR1 is MNHEY and CDR2 is SVGAGI. The ends were cut back, 0 bases at V and 1 base at J, with 12 bases in the middle. The CDR3 DNA follows: TGTGCCAGCAGTTACTCGAGCGGGGGAGGGAACACTGAAGCTTTCTTT. Encoded protein: CASSYSSGGGNTEAFF.

This sequence joins TRBV2 and TRBJ2-5; D unclear. Deletions cut 7 bases from V and 0 bases from J, with 3 bases between. Germline lookup yields CDR1 SNHLY and CDR2 FYNNEI. This CDR3 contains 11 residues. The CDR3 DNA is TGTGCCAGCAAGTACCAAGAGACCCAGTACTTC. It yields the protein CASKYQETQYF.

The chain links TRBV5-1 to TRBJ2-3, with TRBD2 matching 8 bases. The germline gives CDR1 SGHRS, CDR2 YFSETQ. Germline trimming cut 2 bases from V and 4 bases from J; bases unmatched to any gene: 12. This CDR3 has 17 residues. CDR3 nucleotide sequence: TGCGCCAGCAGCTTTTTGGAAAGGACGGGAGGGGCAGATACGCAGTATTTT. Protein: CASSFLERTGGADTQYF.

Concerning this clone: The sample carries other DNA sequences with the same CDR3. This chain connects TRBV27 to TRBJ2-5; D not resolved. The germline V gene encodes CDR1 MNHEY and CDR2 SMNVEV (reference sequence). Trimming took off 2 bases at V and 0 bases at J, with 4 bases between the two ends. CDR3 size: 13 residues. CDR3 sequence: CASSLSYQETQYF. As DNA, the CDR3 is TGTGCCAGCAGTTTAAGCTACCAAGAGACCCAGTACTTC.

DNA for the CDR3: TGCGCCAGCAGCCCGACAGGGACCTACGAGCAGTACTTC. It specifies CASSPTGTYEQYF. V gene TRBV10-1 combines with J gene TRBJ2-7; the match to TRBD1 covers 7 bases. Germline lookup yields CDR1 WNHNN and CDR2 SYGVQD (reference sequence). This CDR3 has 13 residues. V lost 6 bases to trimming and J lost 2 bases; unmatched junction nucleotides: 4.

The count of this clone is one. The chain uses TRBV29-1 and TRBJ2-1, with D hard to call. Germline loops: CDR1 SQVTM, CDR2 ANQGSEA. The CDR3 is made up of 13 amino acids. Deletions cut 7 bases from V and 0 bases from J, with 10 bases between. CDR3 protein: CSGVRTSYNEQFF. The CDR3, as DNA: TGCAGCGGCGTTCGAACCTCCTACAATGAGCAGTTCTTC.

CDR3 loop: CASSRGTGGETQYF. The CDR3 DNA reads TGCGCCAGCAGCCGCGGGACAGGGGGAGAGACCCAGTACTTC. V is TRBV5-1 and J is TRBJ2-5; 11 bases align to TRBD1. V was pared by 4 bases and J by 4 bases, with 3 bases of the junction left unmatched. The CDR3 runs to 14 residues. Germline CDR1 SGHRS, CDR2 YFSETQ.

This chain links TRBV28 with TRBJ2-2, with D perhaps matching TRBD1 (6 bases). Germline values: CDR1 MDHEN, CDR2 SYDVKM. This CDR3 has 17 amino acids. V lost 10 bases to trimming and J lost 1 base, with 22 bases between them. CDR3 in amino acids: CATNSWAGRGNTGELFF. The CDR3 nucleotides read TGTGCCACCAATTCGTGGGCAGGCAGGGGGAACACCGGGGAGCTGTTTTTT.

The chain links TRBV19 to TRBJ2-1, with no clear D. CDR1 and CDR2 from the germline V gene are LNHDA and SQIVND (reference sequence). The CDR3 covers 12 residues. V was clipped by 2 bases and J by 7 bases, with 6 bases between them. The CDR3 coding sequence is TGTGCCAGTAGTATATTAAGGAATGAGCAGTTCTTC. Translating gives CASSILRNEQFF.

As for this clone: A read error may account for a junction end that differs from germline. V gene TRBV6-1 combines with J gene TRBJ1-2, with a tentative D call TRBD1 (6 bases). The length of the CDR3 is 17 residues. Germline V gene data show CDR1 as MNHNS and CDR2 as SASEGT. CDR3 sequence (DNA): TGTGCCGGCAGTGATTACGGAGACAGGCTAACTAGGCATGGCTACACCTTC. Residues: CAGSDYGDRLTRHGYTF.

The V gene is TRBV6-1, the J gene TRBJ1-1; D gene uncertain. V was pared by 4 bases and J by 6 bases, with 9 bases between. The CDR3 spans 12 residues. Germline lookup yields CDR1 MNHNS and CDR2 SASEGT. DNA for the CDR3: TGTGCCAGCAGTGTATGGACTTCTGAAGCTTTCTTT. Protein: CASSVWTSEAFF.

The gene calls are TRBV18 and TRBJ2-3; the D is unclear. Germline lookup yields CDR1 KGHSH and CDR2 LQKENI. This CDR3 contains 13 residues. Trimming took off 0 bases at V and 5 bases at J, with 6 bases between the two ends. The CDR3 spells CASSPPMGDTQYF. CDR3 DNA: TGTGCCAGCTCACCACCGATGGGAGATACGCAGTATTTT.

V is TRBV27 and J is TRBJ2-1; perhaps TRBD2 as D (6 bases). Deletions cut 3 bases from V and 2 bases from J, with 11 bases between. The CDR3 sequence is 15 residues long. Germline lookup yields CDR1 MNHEY and CDR2 SMNVEV (reference sequence). CDR3 DNA: TGTGCCAGCAGTTTTTGGAGGGTCCCCTACAATGAGCAGTTCTTC. Translating gives CASSFWRVPYNEQFF.

The chain recombines TRBV6-1 with TRBJ1-3; TRBD1 matches 9 bases. In germline, CDR1 is MNHNS, CDR2 SASEGT. CDR3 length: 14 amino acids. V lost 6 bases, J lost 7 bases, and 7 bases stayed unmatched. The chain's CDR3 is CASSEGQGGNTIYF. The CDR3 region has the DNA TGTGCCAGCAGCGAGGGACAGGGTGGGAACACCATATATTTT.

V gene TRBV10-3 combines with J gene TRBJ2-2; 7 nucleotides match TRBD2. The CDR3 runs to 16 residues. In germline, CDR1 is ENHRY, CDR2 SYGVKD. The trim removed 2 bases at V and 1 base at J, leaving 4 bases unmatched. CDR3 sequence reads: CAISETGGGNTGELFF. The CDR3 DNA reads TGTGCCATCAGTGAGACCGGCGGGGGGAACACCGGGGAGCTGTTTTTT.

The genes are TRBV7-6 and TRBJ2-3; D remains ambiguous. V shed 1 base and J shed 4 bases, with 6 bases lying between them. The CDR3 length is 13 residues. Germline values: CDR1 SGHVS, CDR2 FNYEAQ. The CDR3 bases are TGTGCCAGCAGCTTAGACTCGCCAGATACGCAGTATTTT. Translation gives CASSLDSPDTQYF.

The chain links TRBV28 to TRBJ1-1, with a possible D match to TRBD1 (6 bases). Looked up from germline, CDR1 is MDHEN and CDR2 is SYDVKM. Trimming removed 2 bases at V and 2 bases at J, with 15 bases between. There are 16 residues in the CDR3. CDR3 sequence reads: CASSLPGQGLNTEAFF. The CDR3 region has the DNA TGTGCCAGCAGTTTACCGGGGCAGGGGCTAAACACTGAAGCTTTCTTT.